The clone carrying this T cell receptor (beta chain) was seen only a few times. Between the trimmed V and J ends, which lost 3 bases and 7 bases, there was a span of 21 bases. Germline values: CDR1 LNHNV, CDR2 YYDKDF (reference sequence). This CDR3 contains 16 residues. The sample comes from a study of blood T cell repertoires in COVID-19. As for the study in general: Samples representing acute and convalescent COVID-19 were sourced from the United States, Italy and Spain. T cells, B-cell-depleted T cells, or PBMCs provided the cDNA or gDNA that served as material.

Per the authors' pipeline: Estimation of nucleated cell counts relied on the amplification of reference gene primers. The repertoire was sequenced with immunoSEQ multiplex PCR; TCRdb's copy has only in-frame clones and lacks some. That table supplies the V and J calls and clone size; D and trimming were determined from the DNA. The data contain roughly 75,000 clones, around 67% of them singletons. V gene TRBV15 combines with J gene TRBJ2-5; the D gene is possibly TRBD1 (6 bases). Sequenced material: peripheral blood. This clonotype originated in a human donor with acute or convalescent COVID-19. The donor label of this sample is uncertain. The CDR3 region has the DNA TGTGCCACCAGCAGGACCTCAGGGGCTCCAACGCCGACCCAGTACTTC. This translates into CATSRTSGAPTPTQYF.